These 16 T cell receptor beta chains originate from one sample sequenced in a study of T cell responses to AZD1222 COVID-19 vaccine. TCRdb keeps only in-frame clones here, not all; method: immunoSEQ multiplex PCR. The sample lists around 160,000 clones; around 83% were seen once. Sequences were derived from peripheral blood, sampled on day 0 of MenACWY control vaccination. These receptors came from an adult in good health.

The rearrangement links TRBV19 to TRBJ1-5; D may be TRBD1 (5 bases). The CDR3 has 16 residues. From germline, CDR1 is LNHDA and CDR2 SQIVND (reference sequence). V shed 6 bases and J shed 4 bases, with 19 bases lying between them. CDR3 nucleotides: TGTGCCAGTAGCCCTAAATGGACAAATTGGAATCAGCCCCAGCATTTT. Translated: CASSPKWTNWNQPQHF. The variable domain in full, completed from reference TRBV19 and TRBJ1-5, reads DGGITQSPKYLFRKEGQNVTLSCEQNLNHDAMYWYRQDPGQGLRLIYYSQIVNDFQKGDIAEGYSVSREKKESFPLTVTSAQKNPTAFYLCASSPKWTNWNQPQHFGDGTRLSIL.

This chain's CDR3 is CASSQDLGVGGEQYF. The CDR3 DNA is TGTGCCAGCAGCCAAGATCTGGGGGTTGGAGGCGAGCAGTACTTC. The chain carries TRBV4-2 and TRBJ2-7; the D call may be TRBD1 or TRBD2 (5 bases each). CDR3 length equals 15 residues. The V and J ends lost 0 bases and 6 bases respectively, with 15 bases between them. Per germline, CDR1 LGHNA and CDR2 YNFKEQ.

The chain uses TRBV6-5 and TRBJ1-3; D may be TRBD1 (5 bases). Germline V gene lookup returns CDR1 MNHEY and CDR2 SVGAGI. V lost 0 bases to trimming and J lost 0 bases, with 9 bases between them. This CDR3 region has 16 residues. The CDR3 is CASSYSVGTSGNTIYF. Here the CDR3 DNA reads TGTGCCAGCAGTTACTCTGTGGGGACCTCTGGAAACACCATATATTTT.

The chain recombines TRBV7-2 with TRBJ1-2; possible D gene TRBD1, 5 bases. The CDR3 length is 14 residues. Trimming took 2 bases from V and 8 from J, leaving 15 bases between them. Germline V lookup: CDR1 SGHTA, CDR2 FQGNSA. CDR3 sequence: CASSLPGEDGGYTF. In nucleotides, the CDR3 is TGTGCCAGCAGCTTACCGGGGGAGGATGGAGGCTACACCTTC.

The gene calls are TRBV4-1 and TRBJ2-3; D gene uncertain. The CDR3 runs to 12 residues. Trimming removed 4 bases at V and 4 bases at J, with 6 bases between. Per germline, CDR1 MGHRA and CDR2 YSYEKL. The CDR3 DNA follows: TGCGCCAGCAGCCCTACGGCAGATACGCAGTATTTT. It specifies CASSPTADTQYF.

The rearrangement uses TRBV19 and TRBJ1-3; D is ambiguous. The V and J ends lost 1 base and 0 bases respectively, with 10 bases between them. This CDR3 is 16 amino acids long. Germline V gene lookup returns CDR1 LNHDA and CDR2 SQIVND (reference sequence). CDR3 sequence: CASSIAGKSSGNTIYF. The CDR3 DNA reads TGTGCCAGTAGTATAGCGGGCAAATCCTCTGGAAACACCATATATTTT.

This clone was seen a handful of times. The genes are TRBV11-1 and TRBJ1-4, with D hard to call. Trimming took 3 bases from V and 5 from J, leaving 10 bases between them. From germline, CDR1 is SGHAT and CDR2 FQDESV (reference sequence). The CDR3 extends over 14 amino acids. The CDR3 DNA reads as TGTGCCAGCAGCTTGGGCAGCGAGAATGAAAAACTGTTTTTT. It encodes CASSLGSENEKLFF.

As regards this clone: The sample contains more than one DNA sequence encoding this CDR3. This sequence joins TRBV28 and TRBJ1-4; the match to TRBD1 covers 7 bases. V trimming: 4 bases; J trimming: 2 bases; junction bases outside the gene matches: 1. Germline lookup yields CDR1 MDHEN and CDR2 SYDVKM. The CDR3 is made up of 14 amino acids. The CDR3 nucleotides are TGTGCCAGCAGTTCAGGGGGGACTAATGAAAAACTGTTTTTT. Translating it yields CASSSGGTNEKLFF.

The rearrangement links TRBV7-2 to TRBJ2-1; 10 nucleotides line up with TRBD2. The V gene's germline CDR1 is SGHTA and CDR2 FQGNSA. The junction had 5 bases not matched to a gene; V was cut back by 0 bases and J by 12 bases. This CDR3 comprises 14 residues. CDR3 protein: CASSLALSGGVQFF. The CDR3 nucleotides read TGTGCCAGCAGCTTAGCGTTGAGCGGGGGGGTGCAGTTCTTC.

This chain links TRBV28 with TRBJ2-2; no definite D call. CDR1 MDHEN and CDR2 SYDVKM come from the germline V gene. The CDR3 runs 15 residues. Between the trimmed V and J ends, which lost 7 bases and 0 bases, there was a span of 12 bases. CDR3 coding DNA: TGTGCCAGCAAATCAAGTCAGGCGAACACCGGGGAGCTGTTTTTT. Protein sequence: CASKSSQANTGELFF.

The rearrangement links TRBV6-1 to TRBJ1-1, with D perhaps matching TRBD1 (5 bases). CDR1 is MNHNS, CDR2 SASEGT, per germline. The CDR3 contains 15 residues. Deletions cut 3 bases from V and 3 bases from J, with 14 bases between. The CDR3 bases are TGTGCCAGCAGTGATCGGGGACCCTTGGACACTGAAGCTTTCTTT. It encodes CASSDRGPLDTEAFF.

This clone was counted once. V and J are TRBV6-5 and TRBJ1-2; perhaps TRBD1 as D (5 bases). There are 13 residues in the CDR3. Germline V gives CDR1 MNHEY, CDR2 SVGAGI. V was pared by 6 bases and J by 1 base, with 9 bases between. The CDR3 DNA follows: TGTGCCAGCAGGTTGACAGATAACTATGGCTACACCTTC. Translated: CASRLTDNYGYTF.

The chain is built from TRBV12-3 or TRBV12-4 and TRBJ2-1; perhaps D is TRBD1 or TRBD2 (5 bases each). The CDR3 covers 13 residues. The V end lost 3 bases, the J end lost 9 bases, and 12 bases lay between the germline ends. The DNA of the CDR3 is TGTGCCAGCAGTTTGTCAGGGACGGGTGAGCAGTTCTTC. This gives the protein CASSLSGTGEQFF.

This CDR3 reads CASSGTGTGTTREQYF. The CDR3 nucleotides read TGTGCCAGCAGCGGAACCGGGACAGGGACGACTCGGGAGCAGTACTTC. V and J are TRBV11-2 and TRBJ2-7; 9 bases map to TRBD1. The V and J ends lost 5 bases and 7 bases, in that order; junction bases with no gene match: 15. CDR1 is SGHAT and CDR2 is FQNNGV in the germline V gene. CDR3 length: 16 amino acids.

The V gene is TRBV9, the J gene TRBJ2-2; D gene ambiguous. Trimming stripped 0 bases from V and 6 bases from J, with 6 bases between. This CDR3 is 13 amino acids long. Per the germline V gene, CDR1 is SGDLS and CDR2 is YYNGEE. The CDR3 DNA sequence: TGTGCCAGCAGCGTAGCATTGGCCGGGGAGCTGTTTTTT. This encodes CASSVALAGELFF.

The V and J genes are TRBV5-1 and TRBJ1-3; D is perhaps TRBD1 (5 bases). The CDR3 runs 16 residues. The germline V gene encodes CDR1 SGHRS and CDR2 YFSETQ. The germline V and J ends were trimmed by 0 bases and 0 bases, with 10 bases remaining between them. The CDR3 coding sequence is TGCGCCAGCAGCTTGGCACCGGGGGGCTCTGGAAACACCATATATTTT. This sequence encodes CASSLAPGGSGNTIYF.